Sequencing of this T cell receptor (beta chain) was carried out in a study of naive and memory T cell subsets. Points from the study as a whole: TCRs were reportedly recovered from both biopsy types, mostly tuberculin test sites.

With 4 bases clipped from V and 7 bases from J, the junction kept 8 bases outside the gene matches. The germline V gene has CDR1 SGHAT and CDR2 FQNNGV. The CDR3 covers 15 residues. Four PCR rounds used nested alpha and beta constant region primers plus the SP2 primer. Alpha and beta constant region primers primed reverse transcription for blood and skin samples. One entry per CDR3 protein results from TCRdb running MiXCR on the UMI-ligation and nested PCR reads. The sample carries under 35,000 distinct CDR3 sequences, about 7.4% recorded once. Treatment reported: skin biopsy from PPD injection site in Mantoux-positive individual. The library had UMIs added by 3' ligation of an oligonucleotide to TCR cDNA. Unsorted total RNA, roughly 1 to 1,100 ng, was DNase treated before reverse transcription. This clonotype was detected only a few times. Antigen unknown.

J is TRBJ1-4 and V is TRBV11-2, with 8 bases lining up with TRBD1. The sample here was skin, taken from a tuberculin skin test site. The source is an adult in good health. The CDR3 protein is CASSSAGTGSEKLFF. The CDR3 nucleotides are TGTGCCAGCAGCTCGGCCGGGACAGGAAGTGAAAAACTGTTTTTT.